Each of the 19 T cell receptor beta chains below was sequenced from the same sample in a study of cytomegalovirus exposure and HLA in healthy donors. 60 Vbeta and 13 Jbeta primers were used in PCR. The table came from immunoSEQ multiplex PCR; TCRdb's copy has only in-frame clones and leaves some out. Of 130,000 or so clones in the sample, 79% were seen once. The sequenced sample was PBMCs. The source of these receptors is a male donor in good health and CMV-seronegative.

The chain uses TRBV30 and TRBJ2-1; 7 bases line up with TRBD1. The V gene end was trimmed by 1 base and the J gene end by 4 bases; junction bases not matched to a gene: 7. The length of the CDR3 is 15 residues. In germline, CDR1 is GTSNPN, CDR2 SVGIG (reference sequence). CDR3 protein: CAWSGRGSIYNEQFF. In DNA, the CDR3 is TGTGCCTGGAGTGGCAGGGGGTCAATATACAATGAGCAGTTCTTC.

The chain joins TRBV7-2 to TRBJ2-5, with 7 bases matching TRBD1. Germline values: CDR1 SGHTA, CDR2 FQGNSA. The CDR3 contains 15 residues. J gave up 5 bases and V 5 bases, and 11 bases lay outside the gene matches. In DNA, the CDR3 is TGTGCCAGCAGCGAGGGGACAGTCCAAAGGGAGACCCAGTACTTC. Translated: CASSEGTVQRETQYF.

The rearrangement uses TRBV7-9 and TRBJ2-1, with 11 bases identical to TRBD2. This CDR3 has 17 residues. The germline V gene encodes CDR1 SEHNR and CDR2 FQNEAQ (reference sequence). The junction had 5 bases not matched to a gene; V was cut back by 4 bases and J by 0 bases. The CDR3 region is CASSSPLAGASYNEQFF. CDR3 DNA: TGTGCCAGCAGCTCCCCACTAGCGGGGGCCTCCTACAATGAGCAGTTCTTC. The entire variable domain, with the rest obtained from reference TRBV7-9 and TRBJ2-1, is as follows: DTGVSQNPRHKITKRGQNVTFRCDPISEHNRLYWYRQTLGQGPEFLTYFQNEAQLEKSRLLSDRFSAERPKGSFSTLEIQRTEQGDSAMYLCASSSPLAGASYNEQFFGPGTRLTVL.

This clone showed up just a few times. The CDR3 DNA reads as TGTGCCAGCAGCCCGGACAGCGCAACTAATGAAAAACTGTTTTTT. Its protein product is CASSPDSATNEKLFF. J is TRBJ1-4 and V is TRBV5-4; tentatively, D is TRBD1 (6 bases). Germline assignment: CDR1 SGHNT and CDR2 YYREEE (reference sequence). The CDR3 has 15 residues. Between the trimmed V and J ends, which lost 4 bases and 0 bases, there was a span of 10 bases.

This clone was observed once. The chain joins TRBV29-1 to TRBJ1-1, with 7 bases fitting TRBD1. The CDR3 loop spans 14 amino acids. Trimming cost V 6 bases and J 4 bases; bases outside gene matches: 11. In germline, CDR1 is SQVTM, CDR2 ANQGSEA. The CDR3 is CSVESEAGGTEAFF. CDR3 in DNA: TGCAGCGTCGAGTCGGAGGCAGGGGGCACTGAAGCTTTCTTT.

The genes are TRBV2 and TRBJ2-5; 10 positions match TRBD1. The CDR3 spans 14 residues. The germline V gene encodes CDR1 SNHLY and CDR2 FYNNEI. V dropped 6 bases and J dropped 3; count of bases not matched to a gene: 4. CDR3 amino acids: CASRGGTGEETQYF. DNA of the CDR3: TGTGCCAGCAGGGGGGGGACAGGGGAAGAGACCCAGTACTTC.

This clone came up a few times. The chain recombines TRBV6-5 with TRBJ1-1; D is perhaps TRBD1 (5 bases). Trimming took 1 base from V and 8 from J, leaving 8 bases between them. This CDR3 is 12 amino acids long. The V gene's germline CDR1 is MNHEY and CDR2 SVGAGI. The CDR3 reads CASSYWGGEAFF. In DNA, the CDR3 is TGTGCCAGCAGTTACTGGGGGGGAGAAGCTTTCTTT.

The V gene is TRBV7-2, the J gene TRBJ2-3, with 11 bases fitting TRBD2. Germline trimming cut 4 bases from V and 0 bases from J; bases unmatched to any gene: 3. The CDR3 is 16 residues long. Germline V gene data show CDR1 as SGHTA and CDR2 as FQGNSA. The CDR3 sequence is CASSSVAGGSTDTQYF. The CDR3 DNA is TGTGCCAGCAGCTCTGTAGCGGGGGGGAGCACAGATACGCAGTATTTT.

This clone was recorded only once. The genes are TRBV7-2 and TRBJ2-5, with D perhaps matching TRBD2 (6 bases). The J call could be wrong; TRBJ2-7 is a better fit for the DNA end. Germline values: CDR1 SGHTA, CDR2 FQGNSA. The CDR3 runs to 15 residues. In DNA, the CDR3 is TGTGCCAGCAGCCCGACGTCGGGACTCGCTTACGAGCAGTACTTC. Amino acid sequence: CASSPTSGLAYEQYF.

J is TRBJ2-5 and V is TRBV6-4; TRBD1 matches 9 bases. Trimming removed 4 bases from V and 2 bases from J; junction bases left unmatched: 8. The CDR3 consists of 16 residues. In germline, CDR1 is MRHNA, CDR2 SNTAGT. The DNA for the CDR3 is TGTGCCAGCAGTGTCGAGGGACAGGGCCTACAAGAGACCCAGTACTTC. Protein sequence: CASSVEGQGLQETQYF.

The chain links TRBV2 to TRBJ2-1, with a possible D match to TRBD2 (6 bases). V lost 8 bases to trimming and J lost 0 bases, with 17 bases between them. This CDR3 is built from 16 residues. In germline, CDR1 is SNHLY, CDR2 FYNNEI. The CDR3 DNA is TGTGCCAGCGTTGGGACTTCGGATCGCTCCTACAATGAGCAGTTCTTC. Protein: CASVGTSDRSYNEQFF.

This clone was seen only a few times. The chain carries TRBV19 and TRBJ2-7, with 10 bases aligning to TRBD2. CDR1 and CDR2 (germline): LNHDA, SQIVND (reference sequence). CDR3 length: 15 amino acids. Trimming at V came to 5 bases and at J to 5 bases, leaving 9 bases not matched to a gene. Here the CDR3 DNA reads TGTGCCAGTAGTTCTAGCGGGGGTTCATCCGACGAGCAGTACTTC. It translates to CASSSSGGSSDEQYF. Variable domain in full (rest from reference TRBV19 and TRBJ2-7): DGGITQSPKYLFRKEGQNVTLSCEQNLNHDAMYWYRQDPGQGLRLIYYSQIVNDFQKGDIAEGYSVSREKKESFPLTVTSAQKNPTAFYLCASSSSGGSSDEQYFGPGTRLTVT.

The rearrangement joins TRBV4-3 to TRBJ1-2; no firm D call. CDR1 is LGHNA, CDR2 YSLEER, per germline. This CDR3 spans 15 amino acids. Trimming took off 0 bases at V and 7 bases at J, with 15 bases between the two ends. The CDR3 loop is CASSQDGYQAVGYTF. The CDR3, as DNA: TGCGCCAGCAGCCAAGACGGGTATCAAGCGGTTGGCTACACCTTC.

The chain couples TRBV5-4 to TRBJ2-5; the D gene is possibly TRBD2 (6 bases). Germline V gene lookup returns CDR1 SGHNT and CDR2 YYREEE (reference sequence). The CDR3 contains 14 residues. Trimming removed 4 bases at V and 2 bases at J, with 12 bases between. The CDR3 loop reads CASSASTSQETQYF. The CDR3, as DNA: TGTGCCAGCAGCGCCTCGACTAGTCAAGAGACCCAGTACTTC.

The chain links TRBV5-6 to TRBJ2-1, with 7 bases matching TRBD2. Germline V lookup: CDR1 SGHDT, CDR2 YYEEEE. The CDR3 contains 13 residues. Trimming removed 4 bases from V and 13 bases from J; junction bases left unmatched: 11. CDR3 in amino acids: CASSRGEGLEQFF. As DNA, the CDR3 is TGTGCCAGCAGCCGAGGGGAGGGTCTGGAACAGTTCTTC. Full variable domain (missing parts from reference TRBV5-6 and TRBJ2-1): DAGVTQSPTHLIKTRGQQVTLRCSPKSGHDTVSWYQQALGQGPQFIFQYYEEEERQRGNFPDRFSGHQFPNYSSELNVNALLLGDSALYLCASSRGEGLEQFFGPGTRLTVL.

The chain recombines TRBV4-3 with TRBJ2-7; weak D call: TRBD2 (5 bases). The CDR3 is made up of 15 amino acids. The germline V gene has CDR1 LGHNA and CDR2 YSLEER. The V end lost 0 bases, the J end lost 3 bases, and 12 bases lay between the germline ends. The CDR3 region is CASSQDIGGYYEQYF. DNA of the CDR3: TGCGCCAGCAGCCAAGATATAGGAGGATACTACGAGCAGTACTTC.

The rearrangement joins TRBV9 to TRBJ1-6, with a possible D match to TRBD1 (6 bases). Trimming removed 4 bases at V and 7 bases at J, with 12 bases between. The CDR3 has 14 amino acids. Germline CDR1 is SGDLS and CDR2 is YYNGEE. CDR3 region: CASSLQGGNSPLHF. The CDR3 nucleotides are TGTGCCAGCAGCTTACAGGGAGGGAATTCACCCCTCCACTTT.

This clone was seen a few times. This chain connects TRBV19 to TRBJ1-6, with D possibly TRBD1 on 5 matching bases. This CDR3 spans 14 amino acids. V shed 6 bases and J shed 0 bases, with 6 bases lying between them. Germline CDR1 LNHDA, CDR2 SQIVND (reference sequence). The CDR3 nucleotides are TGTGCCAGTAGCAGGGACTCCTATAATTCACCCCTCCACTTT. Translated, it gives CASSRDSYNSPLHF.

The chain uses TRBV9 and TRBJ1-5; D is unclear. Germline V gives CDR1 SGDLS, CDR2 YYNGEE. There are 12 residues in the CDR3. V was shortened by 0 bases and J by 5 bases, with 3 bases between the two germline ends. The CDR3 DNA reads as TGTGCCAGCAGCGTAGGAGATCAGCCCCAGCATTTT. This translates into CASSVGDQPQHF.